A selection of T cell receptor beta chains follows, all from one sample in a study of blood T cell repertoires in COVID-19. Assay used: immunoSEQ multiplex PCR; TCRdb lists only in-frame clones, some missing. The sample carries about 82,000 clones, approximately 86% recorded once. Material: peripheral blood. These receptors were taken from a man older than 75 with active or convalescent COVID-19. Each CDR3 is given with its conserved first and last residue. A D gene is named only where the DNA matches it firmly. The size field is filled for only some rows; it gives once, few, many or a size class.

-,TRBV5-1,-,TRBJ2-2,TGCGCCAGCAGCTTCTCTAGAGGATCTAACACCGGGGAGCTGTTTTTT,CASSFSRGSNTGELFF
-,TRBV5-1,TRBD1,TRBJ2-1,TGCGCCAGCACCCCTTTTCAGGGGGCAATGGGCAATGAGCAGTTCTTC,CASTPFQGAMGNEQFF
-,TRBV24-1,-,TRBJ1-5,TGTGCCACCAGTGCAGGGAATCAGCCCCAGCATTTT,CATSAGNQPQHF
once,TRBV27,TRBD1,TRBJ2-1,TGTGCCAGCAGCCAGACAGGGTTTGACAATGAGCAGTTCTTC,CASSQTGFDNEQFF
-,TRBV29-1,-,TRBJ2-3,TGCAGCGTTGACGGGGGAGATACGCAGTATTTT,CSVDGGDTQYF
-,TRBV12-3/TRBV12-4,-,TRBJ1-5,TGTGCCAGCAGTCCAGAACAGGGTCAGCCCCAGCATTTT,CASSPEQGQPQHF
once,TRBV4-1,TRBD1,TRBJ1-3,TGCGCCAGCAGCCACCCCCCGTGGGAGACAGGGAGAGGAAACACCATATATTTT,CASSHPPWETGRGNTIYF
-,TRBV19,TRBD1,TRBJ1-1,TGTGCCAGTAACAGCCGACAGGGTAAAACTGAAGCTTTCTTT,CASNSRQGKTEAFF
-,TRBV7-9,-,TRBJ1-1,TGTGCCAGCAGCCGAGCCCAATTAAACACTGAAGCTTTCTTT,CASSRAQLNTEAFF
-,TRBV6-5,TRBD2,TRBJ2-2,TGTGCCAGCAGAGTAGCGGGAGGTAAAACCGGGGAGCTGTTTTTT,CASRVAGGKTGELFF
-,TRBV2,TRBD2,TRBJ2-1,TGTGCCTCCCGCATACCGGGGGGGTTCTACAATGAGCAGTTCTTC,CASRIPGGFYNEQFF
-,TRBV3-1/TRBV3-2,-,TRBJ2-6,TGTGCCAGCAGCTCCGAGGGCAGGCCGAAGAGCTCTGGGGCCAACGTCCTGACTTTC,CASSSEGRPKSSGANVLTF
once,TRBV7-7,-,TRBJ2-3,TGTGCTAGCAGCACGTGTGAGTGGGCAGGGTGCACAGATACGCAGTATTTT,CASSTCEWAGCTDTQYF
few,TRBV7-2,TRBD2,TRBJ2-1,TGTGCCAGCAGCTTAGCTCTAGCGGGTGAGCAGTTCTTC,CASSLALAGEQFF
-,TRBV27,TRBD1,TRBJ2-3,TGTGCCAGCAGTTTTCCGGGACAGGGCACAGATACGCAGTATTTT,CASSFPGQGTDTQYF
-,TRBV10-2,TRBD1,TRBJ2-1,TGCGCCAGCACCGAATGGGTGACAGGGGGCGGGGATGAGCAGTTCTTC,CASTEWVTGGGDEQFF
-,TRBV14,-,TRBJ1-4,TGTGCCAGCAGCCGGCCAGGGGCCGAAAAACTGTTTTTT,CASSRPGAEKLFF
-,TRBV18,-,TRBJ2-3,TGTGCCAGCTCACCTACAGGTTTGGAAACAGATACGCAGTATTTT,CASSPTGLETDTQYF
-,TRBV11-2,-,TRBJ2-2,TGTGCCAGCAGCTTAGTATCACAGAACACCGGGGAGCTGTTTTTT,CASSLVSQNTGELFF
-,TRBV18,-,TRBJ1-4,TGTGCCAGCTCACCCGCCAGCGCCAATGAAAAACTGTTTTTT,CASSPASANEKLFF
-,TRBV5-1,-,TRBJ2-5,TGCGCCAGCAGCTTGGTGGGAGAAGAGACCCAGTACTTC,CASSLVGEETQYF
-,TRBV12-3/TRBV12-4,TRBD1,TRBJ1-5,TGTGCCAGCAGCCTCGGACAGGGTTCGCCCCAGCATTTT,CASSLGQGSPQHF
-,TRBV2,-,TRBJ1-2,TGTGCCAGCAGGTCTCCCGGTACTAACTATGGCTACACCTTC,CASRSPGTNYGYTF
-,TRBV11-3,-,TRBJ1-1,TGTGCCAGCAGCCGAACAGGCATGAACACTGAAGCTTTCTTT,CASSRTGMNTEAFF
-,TRBV6-1,-,TRBJ1-5,TGTGCCAGCAGTGAATTTGGCCTGGTCAGCAATCAGCCCCAGCATTTT,CASSEFGLVSNQPQHF
few,TRBV6-5,TRBD1,TRBJ1-5,TGTGCCAGCACCAGGGGACAGGGGGCTTATCAGCCCCAGCATTTT,CASTRGQGAYQPQHF
-,TRBV25-1,TRBD1,TRBJ1-2,TGTGCCAGCTCGCCCATAGACAGGGTGATTGGCTACACCTTC,CASSPIDRVIGYTF